This entry describes one TCR beta chain. Its antigen remains unknown. Sequencing followed a ViraFEST assay step that expanded antigen-specific CD4+ T cells with viral peptide pools. Having been cultured for less than 13 days, the cells underwent CD4+ T cell isolation. The healthy vaccine recipients, who had no prior SARS-CoV-2 infection, showed negative nucleocapsid antibodies. Cultures used roughly 1.8 million PBMC per well, roughly 11 IU/ml IL-2 and about 10 ug/ml peptides. Cultures got half-medium changes with IL-2 on days 3 and 7. These data originate in a study of vaccination effects on CD4 cells after COVID-19. Study overall: As their vaccination, participants received two doses of either BNT162b2 or mRNA-1273.

Sequenced by immunoSEQ multiplex PCR; TCRdb stores in-frame clones only, minus some. The sample lists 20,000 or so clones, over 70% occurring once. This CDR3 region has 14 residues. Germline CDR1 reads SGHRS; CDR2 reads YFSETQ. Trimming pared 5 bases from V and 4 bases from J, leaving 13 bases between. Here the sequenced sample was CD4+ T cells from PBMCs cultured with HCoV-NL63 spike peptides, taken before COVID-19 vaccination. The chain couples TRBV5-1 to TRBJ1-5; D is unclear. The sequence came from a human donor who received a COVID-19 vaccine. CDR3 coding DNA: TGCGCCAGCAGGGCGGGTCCTATGAATCAGCCCCAGCATTTT. This gives the protein CASRAGPMNQPQHF.